The 28 T cell receptor beta chains below come from one sample, sequenced in a study of blood T cell repertoires in COVID-19. Clones were sequenced by immunoSEQ multiplex PCR, and TCRdb holds only the in-frame ones, with some missing. The data show roughly 27,000 clones, with 91% seen just once and around 17% held by the top ten. The sequencing input was peripheral blood. The source is a human donor with active COVID-19. The donor label of this sample is uncertain.

The chain has TRBV5-1 and TRBJ2-5, with 8 bases matching TRBD2. The CDR3 runs to 14 residues. Germline V gene data show CDR1 as SGHRS and CDR2 as YFSETQ. With 6 bases clipped from V and 4 bases from J, the junction kept 8 bases outside the gene matches. CDR3 loop: CASTNQAGGETQYF. CDR3 nucleotides: TGCGCCAGCACAAACCAGGCGGGAGGAGAGACCCAGTACTTC.

The chain links TRBV21-1 to TRBJ2-2; TRBD2, the table's D call, was not compared with the DNA. TRBV21-1 represents a pseudogene. The CDR3 has 17 residues. The CDR3 nucleotides read TGTGCCAGCAGCAAAGGCCGCGGGGGACGGAACACCGGGGAGCTGTTTTTT. Protein: CASSKGRGGRNTGELFF.

The V and J genes are TRBV4-2 and TRBJ2-2, with 7 nucleotides matching TRBD2. After removal of 3 bases from V and 4 bases from J, the junction contained 5 bases not matched to a gene. The CDR3 spans 15 residues. The V gene's germline CDR1 is LGHNA and CDR2 YNFKEQ. CDR3 coding DNA: TGTGCCAGCAGCCAGGGGGGGGAGATCACCGGGGAGCTGTTTTTT. This sequence encodes CASSQGGEITGELFF.

The chain recombines TRBV6-1 with TRBJ1-5; 8 bases align to TRBD1. V trimming: 3 bases; J trimming: 3 bases; junction bases outside the gene matches: 7. Germline V lookup: CDR1 MNHNS, CDR2 SASEGT. The CDR3 loop spans 16 amino acids. CDR3 nucleotides: TGTGCCAGCAGTGACAAGACAGGGGTACTCAATCAGCCCCAGCATTTT. Its translation is CASSDKTGVLNQPQHF.

The V and J genes are TRBV4-1 and TRBJ2-2; 8 bases match TRBD1. The CDR3 runs to 15 residues. V gave up 6 bases and J gave up 7 bases; unmatched junction bases: 10. The V gene's germline CDR1 is MGHRA and CDR2 YSYEKL. DNA of the CDR3: TGCGCCAGCAGTCAGCCAGGGGGCTTTATCGGGGAGCTGTTTTTT. Protein product: CASSQPGGFIGELFF.

The rearrangement links TRBV6-5 to TRBJ1-6, with D tentatively TRBD1 (6 bases). Germline assignment: CDR1 MNHEY and CDR2 SVGAGI. V was pared by 4 bases and J by 4 bases, with 14 bases between. The CDR3 sequence is 16 residues long. The CDR3 region is CASSSAGATYNSPLHF. The CDR3 DNA reads TGTGCCAGCAGTTCGGCAGGGGCGACTTATAATTCACCCCTCCACTTT.

This rearrangement joins TRBV24-1 to TRBJ1-2; D is perhaps TRBD1 (6 bases). Per the germline V gene, CDR1 is KGHDR and CDR2 is SFDVKD. The CDR3 is made up of 13 amino acids. V shed 3 bases and J shed 8 bases, with 12 bases lying between them. For the CDR3, the DNA is TGTGCCACCAGTGATCCCCAGGGGCTCGGCTACACCTTC. This encodes CATSDPQGLGYTF.

V is TRBV5-4 and J is TRBJ2-1, with a tentative D call TRBD2 (6 bases). The CDR3 is 16 amino acids. Germline CDR1 reads SGHNT; CDR2 reads YYREEE (reference sequence). Deletions cut 4 bases from V and 0 bases from J, with 14 bases between. This CDR3 is CASSRATSRSYNEQFF. In DNA, the CDR3 is TGTGCCAGCAGCAGGGCTACTAGCCGCTCCTACAATGAGCAGTTCTTC.

The rearrangement uses TRBV18 and TRBJ1-3; D is possibly TRBD1 (6 bases). Germline V gives CDR1 KGHSH, CDR2 LQKENI. The CDR3 contains 14 residues. V dropped 1 base and J dropped 2 bases, with 6 bases sitting between them. The chain's CDR3 is CASSPQGAGNTIYF. CDR3 DNA: TGTGCCAGCTCACCACAGGGGGCTGGAAACACCATATATTTT.

The chain couples TRBV27 to TRBJ1-1, with 9 bases that match TRBD1. Germline CDR1 reads MNHEY; CDR2 reads SMNVEV (reference sequence). J was trimmed by 6 bases and V by 5 bases; bases with no gene match: 10. This CDR3 contains 15 residues. CDR3 in DNA: TGTGCCAGCAGTCGCCTGGGACAGGGTGACCCTGAAGCTTTCTTT. Translation: CASSRLGQGDPEAFF.

The chain uses TRBV6-1 and TRBJ1-5; D uncertain. This CDR3 region has 16 residues. In germline, CDR1 is MNHNS, CDR2 SASEGT. Trimming took off 0 bases at V and 5 bases at J, with 14 bases between the two ends. The CDR3 DNA reads TGTGCCAGCAGTGAAGCCGTGGCCCGAAGTCATCAGCCCCAGCATTTT. This translates into CASSEAVARSHQPQHF.

This clone was counted only a few times. The chain carries TRBV7-9 and TRBJ2-1, with D perhaps TRBD1 (5 bases). This CDR3 region has 14 residues. Trimming shortened V by 1 base and J by 7 bases, and 11 bases separated the two germline ends. CDR1 and CDR2 from the germline V gene are SEHNR and FQNEAQ (reference sequence). The CDR3 sequence is CASSLVGAMNEQFF. The CDR3 region has the DNA TGTGCCAGCAGCTTAGTAGGGGCAATGAATGAGCAGTTCTTC.

The chain is built from TRBV19 and TRBJ2-7, with 13 bases identical to TRBD2. Germline V gives CDR1 LNHDA, CDR2 SQIVND (reference sequence). The trim removed 4 bases at V and 5 bases at J, leaving 8 bases unmatched. This CDR3 contains 16 residues. CDR3 bases: TGTGCCAGTAGTACTAAACTAGCGGGGGGGCCCGACGAGCAGTACTTC. This codes for CASSTKLAGGPDEQYF.

The rearrangement joins TRBV9 to TRBJ2-3, with D possibly being TRBD2 (7 bases). The CDR3 consists of 14 residues. V was shortened by 4 bases and J by 3 bases, with 12 bases between the two germline ends. In germline, CDR1 is SGDLS, CDR2 YYNGEE. As DNA, the CDR3 is TGTGCCAGCAGCCCTAAGGGGGGGACAGATACGCAGTATTTT. It yields the protein CASSPKGGTDTQYF.

As DNA, the CDR3 is TGTGCCAGCAGCCAGGGGGTTAATCAGCCCCAGCATTTT. It translates to CASSQGVNQPQHF. This sequence joins TRBV28 and TRBJ1-5; 7 bases map to TRBD1. The length of the CDR3 is 13 residues. The V gene's germline CDR1 is MDHEN and CDR2 SYDVKM. J lost 4 bases, V lost 6 bases, and 3 bases had no gene match. The variable domain in full, completed from reference TRBV28 and TRBJ1-5, reads DVKVTQSSRYLVKRTGEKVFLECVQDMDHENMFWYRQDPGLGLRLIYFSYDVKMKEKGDIPEGYSVSREKKERFSLILESASTNQTSMYLCASSQGVNQPQHFGDGTRLSIL.

The CDR3 DNA sequence: TGTGCCAGCAGTTACACGCAGGGCGGTGAAAAACTGTTTTTT. Translating it yields CASSYTQGGEKLFF. This chain joins TRBV6-5 and TRBJ1-4; tentative D call: TRBD1 (5 bases). There are 14 residues in the CDR3. Germline-derived CDR1 and CDR2 are MNHEY and SVGAGI. Deletions cut 2 bases from V and 7 bases from J, with 11 bases between.

The chain is built from TRBV30 and TRBJ2-7; the D is unclear. The CDR3 sequence is 13 residues long. V was pared by 2 bases and J by 4 bases, with 12 bases between. Per germline, CDR1 GTSNPN and CDR2 SVGIG (reference sequence). The CDR3 region has the DNA TGTGCCTGGAGTCCCTCCCGGTCTTACGAGCAGTACTTC. This translates into CAWSPSRSYEQYF.

The chain carries TRBV7-2 and TRBJ2-7; perhaps TRBD2 as D (6 bases). Trimming removed 5 bases at V and 4 bases at J, with 15 bases between. CDR3 length equals 14 residues. Germline CDR1 reads SGHTA; CDR2 reads FQGNSA. The CDR3 DNA sequence: TGTGCCAGCAGCCCAACGGGACTTCTATACGAGCAGTACTTC. Residues: CASSPTGLLYEQYF.

The V gene is TRBV5-1, the J gene TRBJ2-5, with D possibly being TRBD1 (5 bases). Germline CDR1 is SGHRS and CDR2 is YFSETQ. V was shortened by 0 bases and J by 2 bases, with 8 bases between the two germline ends. This CDR3 contains 14 residues. The DNA of the CDR3 is TGCGCCAGCAGCTTGGATCAGGGACAAGAGACCCAGTACTTC. Amino acid sequence: CASSLDQGQETQYF. The full variable domain, with the rest looked up from reference TRBV5-1 and TRBJ2-5, is KAGVTQTPRYLIKTRGQQVTLSCSPISGHRSVSWYQQTPGQGLQFLFEYFSETQRNKGNFPGRFSGRQFSNSRSEMNVSTLELGDSALYLCASSLDQGQETQYFGPGTRLLVL.

This clone was seen a single time. The chain joins TRBV29-1 to TRBJ1-1; maybe TRBD1 (5 bases). Looked up from germline, CDR1 is SQVTM and CDR2 is ANQGSEA. The CDR3 is made up of 14 amino acids. Between the trimmed V and J ends, which lost 6 bases and 7 bases, there was a span of 21 bases. In nucleotides, the CDR3 is TGCAGCGTGGATACAGGTAAAGCCCCATATGAAGCTTTCTTT. Its translation is CSVDTGKAPYEAFF.

The chain links TRBV7-3 to TRBJ2-1, with 14 bases matching TRBD2. CDR3 size: 16 residues. Trimming at V came to 5 bases and at J to 9 bases, leaving 9 bases not matched to a gene. Germline V gene data show CDR1 as SGHTA and CDR2 as FQGTGA. Here the CDR3 DNA reads TGTGCCAGCAGCCCCCCGGGACTAGCGGGAGTCAGTGAGCAGTTCTTC. Encoded protein: CASSPPGLAGVSEQFF.

The rearrangement links TRBV10-1 to TRBJ1-2, with 8 bases identical to TRBD1. Unmatched junction bases numbered 11, after V lost 0 bases and J lost 14 bases. CDR1 is WNHNN and CDR2 is SYGVQD in the germline V gene (reference sequence). The CDR3 length is 14 residues. The DNA for the CDR3 is TGCGCCAGCAGTGAGTCAGTTCAGCAGGGACAGGCGACCTTC. This translates into CASSESVQQGQATF.

The chain has TRBV11-3 and TRBJ2-5; 10 bases line up with TRBD2. Germline V lookup: CDR1 SGHNT, CDR2 YENEEA. The V segment lost 5 bases and the J segment 4 bases; nucleotides outside the gene matches: 7. The CDR3 length is 15 residues. In DNA, the CDR3 is TGTGCCAGCAGCCCGTATAGCGGGGGGTCAGAGACCCAGTACTTC. It is translated as CASSPYSGGSETQYF.

This sequence joins TRBV19 and TRBJ2-1; maybe TRBD1 (6 bases). CDR3 length: 13 residues. In germline, CDR1 is LNHDA, CDR2 SQIVND (reference sequence). V was pared by 2 bases and J by 7 bases, with 9 bases between. The DNA for the CDR3 is TGTGCCAGTAGTATAACAGGGTGGAATGAGCAGTTCTTC. Translation: CASSITGWNEQFF.

V gene TRBV11-3 combines with J gene TRBJ2-2; TRBD1 matches at 9 bases. In germline, CDR1 is SGHNT, CDR2 YENEEA. The ends lost 0 bases at V and 5 bases at J; junction bases unmatched: 13. CDR3 size: 19 residues. The CDR3 DNA follows: TGTGCCAGCAGCTTAGATTCGGGACAGGGTTATTCGAGGACCGGGGAGCTGTTTTTT. Translation: CASSLDSGQGYSRTGELFF.

This sequence joins TRBV6-5 and TRBJ1-5; 7 bases are shared with TRBD1. Trimming took 6 bases from V and 6 from J; bases not matched to a gene: 11. Germline V gives CDR1 MNHEY, CDR2 SVGAGI. This CDR3 is 15 amino acids long. Here the CDR3 reads CASRPQGGSGQPQHF. The CDR3 DNA sequence: TGTGCCAGCAGACCTCAAGGGGGCTCGGGTCAGCCCCAGCATTTT.

The chain is built from TRBV5-4 and TRBJ2-5, with 7 bases lining up with TRBD2. The CDR3 totals 14 residues. Germline CDR1 is SGHNT and CDR2 is YYREEE (reference sequence). J gave up 5 bases and V 6 bases, and 10 bases lay outside the gene matches. CDR3 sequence: CASTSEMGGETQYF. CDR3 bases: TGTGCCAGCACCTCCGAGATGGGAGGGGAGACCCAGTACTTC.

The gene calls are TRBV27 and TRBJ2-1, with 9 bases aligning to TRBD2. CDR3 size: 15 residues. With 2 bases clipped from V and 9 bases from J, the junction kept 8 bases outside the gene matches. Germline lookup yields CDR1 MNHEY and CDR2 SMNVEV (reference sequence). CDR3 loop: CASSLLAGSYGEQFF. As DNA, the CDR3 is TGTGCCAGCAGTTTACTAGCGGGATCCTACGGTGAGCAGTTCTTC.